The T cell receptor (beta chain) described here comes from a study of cytomegalovirus exposure and HLA in healthy donors. For the study at large: Some 85 million unique TCRs, all from HLA-typed donors, were included in an early release of the data. Out of 350 to 400 genotyped donors, roughly 83% belonged to the Caucasian-associated ancestry cluster.

The CDR3 runs to 14 residues. The germline gives CDR1 SGHNT, CDR2 YENEEA. V lost 5 bases and J 0 bases, leaving 8 bases between the germline ends. Study-level results: TCR beta sequences reportedly predicted the HLA-A and HLA-B alleles of most subjects accurately.

This clone occurred once. Its antigen is currently unknown. 60 Vbeta and 13 Jbeta primers were used in PCR. Profiling relied on immunoSEQ multiplex PCR, and the TCRdb table lists in-frame clones only, not all of them. The sample carries 100,000 or so clones, over 9.5% recorded once. The sequenced material came from PBMCs. The TCR was taken from a man aged 35 to 55 in good health and CMV-seropositive. The chain uses TRBV11-3 and TRBJ2-1; D unclear. CDR3: CASSISRSYNEQFF. The DNA of the CDR3 is TGTGCCAGCAGCATTTCCCGCTCCTACAATGAGCAGTTCTTC.